This is a list of T cell receptor beta chains from one sample in a study of blood T cell repertoires in COVID-19. The protocol was immunoSEQ multiplex PCR, while the TCRdb copy is restricted to in-frame clones and leaves out a portion. The table lists about 250,000 clones, 70% to 90% of them singletons. Input material: peripheral blood. The receptors derive from an elderly man with acute or convalescent COVID-19. The CDR3 runs from the conserved cysteine through the conserved F or W. A D gene is named only where the DNA matches it firmly. For some rows the clone size is stated as once, few or many, or as a class when expanded; others skip it.

>.|TRBJ1-3|.|18|TRBV5-4
CASSLKSGARDSGNTIYF
TGTGCCAGCAGCTTGAAGTCAGGGGCCCGTGACTCTGGAAACACCATATATTTT
>TRBD1|TRBJ1-2|.|15|TRBV7-3
CASSLGQGAVYGYTF
TGTGCCAGCAGCCTAGGACAGGGGGCAGTCTATGGCTACACCTTC
>.|TRBJ1-2|.|16|TRBV7-2
CASSSRDTRANYGYTF
TGTGCCAGCAGTAGCCGGGACACTAGAGCTAACTATGGCTACACCTTC
>.|TRBJ1-3|.|16|TRBV7-9
CASSLALGSSGNTIYF
TGTGCCAGCAGCTTAGCGCTGGGGAGCTCTGGAAACACCATATATTTT
>.|TRBJ1-2|.|14|TRBV3-1/TRBV3-2
CASSQHEGYYGYTF
TGTGCCAGCAGCCAACATGAGGGATACTATGGCTACACCTTC
>.|TRBJ1-1|.|15|TRBV7-2
CASSPRTVGRTEAFF
TGTGCCAGCAGCCCCCGGACGGTTGGGAGAACTGAAGCTTTCTTT
>.|TRBJ2-7|.|15|TRBV18
CASSPPSRTAYEQYF
TGTGCCAGCTCACCACCTTCCCGGACAGCCTACGAGCAGTACTTC
>.|TRBJ1-6|.|13|TRBV3-1/TRBV3-2
CASSQGENSPLHF
TGTGCCAGCAGCCAAGGGGAGAATTCACCCCTCCACTTT
>.|TRBJ2-5|.|14|TRBV19
CASSKVNSPETQYF
TGTGCCAGTAGCAAAGTAAACAGTCCCGAGACCCAGTACTTC
>TRBD1|TRBJ2-7|.|13|TRBV13
CASLGQDAYEQYF
TGCGCCAGCTTGGGACAGGACGCCTACGAGCAGTACTTC
>TRBD2|TRBJ2-1|.|16|TRBV27
CASRPSWTSGDNEQFF
TGTGCCAGCAGACCTTCATGGACTAGCGGGGACAATGAGCAGTTCTTC
>.|TRBJ2-5|.|11|TRBV29-1
CSVLGGETQYF
TGCAGCGTTCTGGGAGGAGAGACCCAGTACTTC
>TRBD1|TRBJ2-5|.|16|TRBV5-5
CASSLAHGTGVGTQYF
TGTGCCAGCAGCTTGGCCCACGGGACAGGGGTTGGGACCCAGTACTTC
>.|TRBJ2-2|once|15|TRBV5-1
CASSSYRTSTGELFF
TGCGCCAGCAGCTCCTACAGGACATCCACCGGGGAGCTGTTTTTT
>.|TRBJ1-4|.|15|TRBV4-3
CASSQRGGYNEKLFF
TGCGCCAGCAGCCAACGAGGGGGTTATAATGAAAAACTGTTTTTT
>.|TRBJ1-4|.|15|TRBV3-1/TRBV3-2
CASSQTQGEGEKLFF
TGTGCCAGCAGCCAAACACAGGGTGAGGGTGAAAAACTGTTTTTT
>TRBD2|TRBJ2-3|.|17|TRBV5-1
CASSSGGPISVTDTQYF
TGCGCCAGCAGCTCGGGGGGGCCTATCTCTGTCACAGATACGCAGTATTTT
>.|TRBJ1-4|.|14|TRBV3-1/TRBV3-2
CASSLGTLGEKLFF
TGTGCCAGCAGCCTGGGGACATTGGGTGAAAAACTGTTTTTT
>TRBD1|TRBJ2-2|.|16|TRBV5-1
CASSPTGGKDTGELFF
TGCGCCAGCAGTCCTACAGGGGGCAAGGACACCGGGGAGCTGTTTTTT
>.|TRBJ2-1|.|15|TRBV27
CASSPEPTRRNEQFF
TGTGCCAGCAGTCCGGAGCCCACAAGGAGGAATGAGCAGTTCTTC
>TRBD1|TRBJ2-3|once|15|TRBV19
CASTPGQGRTETQYF
TGTGCCAGTACCCCGGGACAGGGGCGCACTGAAACGCAGTATTTT
>.|TRBJ1-5|.|12|TRBV2
CASTGGGQPQHF
TGTGCCAGCACGGGAGGGGGGCAGCCCCAGCATTTT
>TRBD1|TRBJ1-6|.|16|TRBV6-2/TRBV6-3
CASSNPDRASNSPLHF
TGTGCCAGCAGTAACCCGGACAGGGCATCAAATTCACCCCTCCACTTT
>.|TRBJ2-3|.|13|TRBV12-3/TRBV12-4
CASNWDFTDTQYF
TGTGCCAGCAACTGGGACTTTACAGATACGCAGTATTTT
>.|TRBJ2-7|.|14|TRBV11-3
CASSPGRGNYEQYF
TGTGCCAGCAGCCCGGGCAGGGGAAACTACGAGCAGTACTTC
>TRBD1|TRBJ1-2|.|15|TRBV6-5
CASIVNPGQFIGYTF
TGTGCCAGCATTGTAAACCCGGGACAGTTTATCGGCTACACCTTC
>TRBD2|TRBJ2-7|.|14|TRBV20-1
CSASLAGGPGEQYF
TGCAGTGCTAGTCTAGCGGGAGGGCCAGGCGAGCAGTACTTC
>TRBD2|TRBJ2-1|.|14|TRBV6-5
CASTIAGVLNEQFF
TGTGCCAGCACTATAGCGGGAGTACTCAATGAGCAGTTCTTC
>.|TRBJ2-7|.|13|TRBV7-9
CASSLAAGSKQYF
TGTGCCAGCAGCTTAGCGGCAGGTTCCAAGCAGTACTTC
>TRBD1|TRBJ2-7|.|14|TRBV6-5
CASSSDRVPYEQYF
TGTGCCAGCAGTTCCGACAGGGTTCCCTACGAGCAGTACTTC
>.|TRBJ1-5|.|14|TRBV2
CASSLGPSGQPQHF
TGTGCCAGCAGCCTAGGACCCTCGGGGCAGCCCCAGCATTTT
>.|TRBJ1-2|.|14|TRBV6-5
CASRESGSDYGYTF
TGTGCCAGCAGGGAGTCCGGGTCAGACTATGGCTACACCTTC
>TRBD2|TRBJ2-2|.|16|TRBV7-6
CASRLGLAGGTGELFF
TGTGCCAGCAGACTGGGACTAGCAGGGGGCACCGGGGAGCTGTTTTTT
>TRBD2|TRBJ2-7|.|16|TRBV24-1
CATSDSGTSGTYEQYF
TGTGCCACCAGTGATTCAGGGACTAGCGGTACCTACGAGCAGTACTTC
>TRBD2|TRBJ2-7|.|15|TRBV4-2
CASSQPTSGSYEQYF
TGTGCCAGCAGCCAGCCAACTAGCGGCTCCTACGAGCAGTACTTC
>.|TRBJ2-5|.|14|TRBV7-6
CASSSSRGWETQYF
TGTGCCAGCAGCTCCTCTCGAGGTTGGGAGACCCAGTACTTC
>.|TRBJ1-1|.|13|TRBV12-5
CASGLVGETEAFF
TGTGCTAGTGGTTTGGTGGGCGAAACTGAAGCTTTCTTT
>.|TRBJ2-1|.|14|TRBV5-1
CASSPTDRNNEQFF
TGCGCCAGCAGCCCCACGGACAGAAACAATGAGCAGTTCTTC
>.|TRBJ2-5|.|14|TRBV5-4
CASSTGTFQETQYF
TGTGCCAGCAGCACCGGGACATTCCAAGAGACCCAGTACTTC
>.|TRBJ2-3|.|17|TRBV6-1
CASSEGASFGVGDTQYF
TGTGCCAGCAGTGAAGGGGCTAGCTTTGGGGTAGGGGATACGCAGTATTTT